This T cell receptor (beta chain) appears in the sequencing data of a study of T cell changes during pregnancy in multiple sclerosis (dated by TCRdb to the late 2010s). At the level of the whole study: Changes in the T cell repertoire over the course of pregnancy were examined in this study in women with multiple sclerosis.

With respect to this clone: The antigen it recognizes is unknown. Per-base qualities were not stored, and no clone one base away is much larger.

The CDR3 holds 13 amino acids from the cysteine to the phenylalanine. Just CDR3 DNA is preserved here, 39 bases in frame from base 1. After removal of 5 bases from V and 6 bases from J, the junction retains 6 bases not matched to a gene. CDR1 and CDR2 are read off the germline V gene (reference sequence) as LNHDA and SQIVND. Libraries were built with the immunoSEQ multiplex PCR assay. This immuneACCESS table, as held by TCRdb, lists in-frame sequences with V and J called but not all clones. Of the missing ones, under half trace to an unresolved V gene in checked studies; the others have no known cause. The sample yields about 79,000 clones; 85% to 95% were counted once. The top ten constitute about 0.8% of the sample.

The TCR sequence derives from a female donor in good health, enrolled as a control in a pregnancy study. The sequencing used peripheral blood, collected in the second trimester of pregnancy. The chain is encoded by TRBV19 joined to TRBJ1-2; the junction holds 7 bases that match TRBD1. The sequenced DNA is TGTGCCAGTAGTTTAACCGGGACAGATGGCTACACCTTC. Translated, this is CASSLTGTDGYTF.